This TCR beta chain was documented in a study of tumour-infiltrating T cells in Burkitt lymphoma. Whole-study context: This cohort included all epidemiological subtypes of Burkitt lymphoma. Overall and progression-free survival were predicted by productive clonality.

Sequencing used immunoSEQ multiplex PCR; TCRdb keeps in-frame clones, though not all of them. The table lists 43,000 or so clones, around 30% of them singletons. V trimming: 6 bases; J trimming: 1 base; junction bases outside the gene matches: 2. The CDR3 extends over 14 amino acids. Per the germline V gene, CDR1 is KGHSH and CDR2 is LQKENI. This chain links TRBV18 with TRBJ2-2; TRBD2 matches 7 bases. Sequencing was carried out using tumor tissue. This sequence originates from a human donor with Burkitt lymphoma. As DNA, the CDR3 is TGTGCCAGCTCTCCTAGCGGGAACACCGGGGAGCTGTTTTTT. The encoded protein is CASSPSGNTGELFF.